Listed below are T cell receptor beta chains from one sample, sequenced in a study of shared clonotypes between healthy human individuals. Sequencing was performed with immunoSEQ multiplex PCR; in TCRdb, only in-frame clones are kept and a portion is missing. The sample comprises more than 400,000 clones, 90% to 97% of which are singletons, and about 0.054% rests with the top ten. The material sequenced was naive CD4+ T cells sorted from blood. The origin of the receptors is a woman in her twenties or thirties in good health. The CDR3 runs from the conserved cysteine through the conserved F or W. The order of the fields is D gene, V gene, clone size, J gene, CDR3 DNA, CDR3 protein. D genes are given only for firm matches. Only some rows state a clone size, as once, few, many or a class for expanded clones.

D: TRBD2; V: TRBV9; size: NA; J: TRBJ2-1; DNA: TGTGCCAGCAGCGTATTTTCCAGGACTAGGAGCTCCTACAATGAGCAGTTCTTC; CDR3: CASSVFSRTRSSYNEQFF
D: TRBD1; V: TRBV19; size: NA; J: TRBJ1-1; DNA: TGTGCCAGTAGTATAGTCGGTGCAGGGGGGAACATTGAAGCTTTCTTT; CDR3: CASSIVGAGGNIEAFF
D: NA; V: TRBV29-1; size: NA; J: TRBJ2-4; DNA: TGCAGCGTCGAGGACTACTTAGCCAAAAACATTCAGTACTTC; CDR3: CSVEDYLAKNIQYF
D: TRBD1; V: TRBV6-1; size: NA; J: TRBJ2-2; DNA: TGTGCCAGCAGAGCGACAGGGTACACCGGGGAGCTGTTTTTT; CDR3: CASRATGYTGELFF
D: TRBD2; V: TRBV19; size: NA; J: TRBJ2-1; DNA: TGTGCCAGTAGTAGCGGGAGGGATTACAATGAGCAGTTCTTC; CDR3: CASSSGRDYNEQFF
D: TRBD1; V: TRBV28; size: once; J: TRBJ2-7; DNA: TGTGCCAGCGGAAACAGGGGCCACTCCTACGAGCAGTACTTC; CDR3: CASGNRGHSYEQYF
D: NA; V: TRBV5-1; size: NA; J: TRBJ1-3; DNA: TGCGCCAGCAGCTTGGATGGGACCCCCCGAAACACCATATATTTT; CDR3: CASSLDGTPRNTIYF
D: TRBD2; V: TRBV19; size: NA; J: TRBJ2-7; DNA: TGTGCCAGTAGTTCTTGGACTAGCGGGAGTAACGAGCAGTACTTC; CDR3: CASSSWTSGSNEQYF
D: NA; V: TRBV5-1; size: NA; J: TRBJ2-3; DNA: TGCGCCAGCAGCTCTGCTGGTGAGCCTAGCACAGATACGCAGTATTTT; CDR3: CASSSAGEPSTDTQYF
D: NA; V: TRBV29-1; size: NA; J: TRBJ1-2; DNA: TGCAGCGTTGGAGAGGTCAACTATGGCTACACCTTC; CDR3: CSVGEVNYGYTF
D: NA; V: TRBV2; size: NA; J: TRBJ1-2; DNA: TGTGCCACAGCCCCAGGGAACTATGGCTACACCTTC; CDR3: CATAPGNYGYTF
D: NA; V: TRBV4-2; size: NA; J: TRBJ2-7; DNA: TGTGCCAGCAGCCAAGATTTGGGTAGGGTCCCCTACGAGCAGTACTTC; CDR3: CASSQDLGRVPYEQYF
D: NA; V: TRBV11-2; size: NA; J: TRBJ1-1; DNA: TGTGCCAGCAGCTTGGTTCGGGGAAAGAACACTGAAGCTTTCTTT; CDR3: CASSLVRGKNTEAFF
D: NA; V: TRBV6-1; size: NA; J: TRBJ2-7; DNA: TGTGCCAGCAGTGAAGCAGGGGCCTCCTACGAGCAGTACTTC; CDR3: CASSEAGASYEQYF
D: NA; V: TRBV9; size: NA; J: TRBJ2-1; DNA: TGTGCCAGCAGCGTGGCTGTGAGTTCGGTTGAGCAGTTCTTC; CDR3: CASSVAVSSVEQFF
D: TRBD1; V: TRBV7-2; size: NA; J: TRBJ1-5; DNA: TGTGCCAGCAGCAGCAGGACAGGGAATCAGCCCCAGCATTTT; CDR3: CASSSRTGNQPQHF
D: NA; V: TRBV7-9; size: NA; J: TRBJ2-1; DNA: TGTGCCAGCAGCTTAATGGCAGGATCCAACAATGAGCAGTTCTTC; CDR3: CASSLMAGSNNEQFF
D: NA; V: TRBV5-1; size: NA; J: TRBJ1-5; DNA: TGCGCCAGCAGCTTGGGGGAGGGCGGGGTACGGCAGCCCCAGCATTTT; CDR3: CASSLGEGGVRQPQHF
D: NA; V: TRBV5-1; size: NA; J: TRBJ2-5; DNA: TGCGCCAGCAGCTCCCCGGTCGGGCAAGAGACCCAGTACTTC; CDR3: CASSSPVGQETQYF
D: TRBD2; V: TRBV5-1; size: NA; J: TRBJ2-7; DNA: TGCGCCAGCAGTCCGGACAGGGGTGGGACTAGCGGGTTCTGGGTTTACGAGCAGTACTTC; CDR3: CASSPDRGGTSGFWVYEQYF
D: NA; V: TRBV11-2; size: once; J: TRBJ2-7; DNA: TGTGCCAGCAGCTTCCTTACAGGGCTTCGTGAGCAGTACTTC; CDR3: CASSFLTGLREQYF
D: NA; V: TRBV28; size: NA; J: TRBJ2-5; DNA: TGTGCCAGCAGACCGGGATTCCAAGAGACCCAGTACTTC; CDR3: CASRPGFQETQYF
D: TRBD1; V: TRBV11-3; size: NA; J: TRBJ2-1; DNA: TGTGCCAGCAGCTTGGGACAGGGGAACTACAATGAGCAGTTCTTC; CDR3: CASSLGQGNYNEQFF
D: TRBD1; V: TRBV7-8; size: NA; J: TRBJ2-7; DNA: TGTGCCAGCAGCTTACTGGCGGACAGGATCTCCTACGAGCAGTACTTC; CDR3: CASSLLADRISYEQYF
D: NA; V: TRBV29-1; size: NA; J: TRBJ2-2; DNA: TGCAGCGCCAAGACCACACCGGCGGCGGCTGGGGAGCTGTTTTTT; CDR3: CSAKTTPAAAGELFF
D: TRBD2; V: TRBV5-1; size: once; J: TRBJ2-1; DNA: TGCGCCAGCAGCTTTTCGCGGGGGACGAACAATGAGCAGTTCTTC; CDR3: CASSFSRGTNNEQFF
D: TRBD1; V: TRBV7-6; size: NA; J: TRBJ1-2; DNA: TGTGCCAGCAGCTTAGGGGGACAGGGTCTGGTTGGTGGCTACACCTTC; CDR3: CASSLGGQGLVGGYTF
D: NA; V: TRBV2; size: NA; J: TRBJ2-7; DNA: TGTGCCACTCAAGGCCCCCTAAGCTCCTACGAGCAGTACTTC; CDR3: CATQGPLSSYEQYF
D: NA; V: TRBV30; size: NA; J: TRBJ2-7; DNA: TGTGCCTGGAGCCCGGGACGGAGCTACGAGCAGTACTTC; CDR3: CAWSPGRSYEQYF
D: NA; V: TRBV15; size: NA; J: TRBJ1-1; DNA: TGTGCCACCAGCAGAGATTTTAGTGGGGCAGGGGAAGCTTTCTTT; CDR3: CATSRDFSGAGEAFF
D: NA; V: TRBV4-1; size: NA; J: TRBJ2-3; DNA: TGCGCCAGCAGCCAAGAACCGTCGGTGCACACTGGAGATACGCAGTATTTT; CDR3: CASSQEPSVHTGDTQYF
D: NA; V: TRBV28; size: NA; J: TRBJ2-7; DNA: TGTGCCAGCAGTTCCGGGCCCCTTGGGGACGAGCAGTACTTC; CDR3: CASSSGPLGDEQYF
D: NA; V: TRBV5-8; size: NA; J: TRBJ1-4; DNA: TGTGCCAGCAGCTTGGAGGGAGCAGCAACTAATGAAAAACTGTTTTTT; CDR3: CASSLEGAATNEKLFF
D: NA; V: TRBV18; size: NA; J: TRBJ2-1; DNA: TGTGCCAGCTCACCATCCCAAGGCTCCTACAATGAGCAGTTCTTC; CDR3: CASSPSQGSYNEQFF
D: NA; V: TRBV15; size: NA; J: TRBJ1-5; DNA: TGTGCCACCAGCAGAGAGTACAAGCATCAGCCCCAGCATTTT; CDR3: CATSREYKHQPQHF
D: TRBD1; V: TRBV4-1; size: NA; J: TRBJ1-5; DNA: TGCGCCAGCAGCCGCCAGGGGGGGAACAATCAGCCCCAGCATTTT; CDR3: CASSRQGGNNQPQHF
D: NA; V: TRBV18; size: NA; J: TRBJ2-7; DNA: TGTGCCAGCTCACCACTTAAAATCGGGGACGAGCAGTACTTC; CDR3: CASSPLKIGDEQYF
D: NA; V: TRBV28; size: NA; J: TRBJ2-1; DNA: TGTGCCAGCAGTTTTAGGGGTGACAATGAGCAGTTCTTC; CDR3: CASSFRGDNEQFF
D: NA; V: TRBV27; size: NA; J: TRBJ1-5; DNA: TGTGCCAGCGGTAGGAGCAATCAGCCCCAGCATTTT; CDR3: CASGRSNQPQHF
D: TRBD2; V: TRBV7-9; size: NA; J: TRBJ2-7; DNA: TGTGCCAGCAGCCCCGGGACTAGCGGGAGTTACGAGCAGTACTTC; CDR3: CASSPGTSGSYEQYF
D: NA; V: TRBV28; size: NA; J: TRBJ1-1; DNA: TGTGCCAGCAGCCTCCCGGGGGGGGCTGAAGCTTTCTTT; CDR3: CASSLPGGAEAFF
D: NA; V: TRBV5-1; size: NA; J: TRBJ1-1; DNA: TGCGCCAGCAGCTTGAAAGTGAACACTGAAGCTTTCTTT; CDR3: CASSLKVNTEAFF
D: NA; V: TRBV7-9; size: NA; J: TRBJ1-5; DNA: TGTGCCAGCAGCTTAGAAACAGCGAATCAGCCCCAGCATTTT; CDR3: CASSLETANQPQHF
D: TRBD1; V: TRBV7-8; size: NA; J: TRBJ1-1; DNA: TGTGCCAGCAGCCCTACGACAGGGCGGAACACTGAAGCTTTCTTT; CDR3: CASSPTTGRNTEAFF
D: NA; V: TRBV6-5; size: NA; J: TRBJ2-1; DNA: TGTGCCAGCAGTTACTCTAATCTGGCGGGGAATGAGCAGTTCTTC; CDR3: CASSYSNLAGNEQFF
D: TRBD2; V: TRBV29-1; size: NA; J: TRBJ2-1; DNA: TGCAGCGGGACTAGCGGGGAGTCCTACAATGAGCAGTTCTTC; CDR3: CSGTSGESYNEQFF
D: NA; V: TRBV6-1; size: NA; J: TRBJ2-7; DNA: TGTGCCAGCAGTGAACACGGGGACTCCTACGAGCAGTACTTC; CDR3: CASSEHGDSYEQYF
D: NA; V: TRBV9; size: NA; J: TRBJ2-1; DNA: TGTGCCAGCAGCCCAAGCTCGTTGGGCTACAATGAGCAGTTCTTC; CDR3: CASSPSSLGYNEQFF
D: NA; V: TRBV6-1; size: NA; J: TRBJ2-7; DNA: TGTGCCAGCAGTGAGCACAGCTACGAGCAGTACTTC; CDR3: CASSEHSYEQYF
D: NA; V: TRBV5-3; size: NA; J: TRBJ1-4; DNA: TGTGCCAGAAGCTTCCGGGACACTAATGAAAAACTGTTTTTT; CDR3: CARSFRDTNEKLFF
D: NA; V: TRBV27; size: NA; J: TRBJ1-4; DNA: TGTGCCAGCAGTTCCTCCCGAGGACGGGAGAGGATAGGAAAACTGTTTTTT; CDR3: CASSSSRGRERIGKLFF
D: NA; V: TRBV28; size: NA; J: TRBJ1-4; DNA: TGTGCCAGCAGTCCACCTGCCTGGAAACTGTTTTTT; CDR3: CASSPPAWKLFF
D: NA; V: TRBV19; size: once; J: TRBJ2-1; DNA: TGTGCCAGTAGTATAGGGGGGTCTGAGCAGTTCTTC; CDR3: CASSIGGSEQFF
D: NA; V: TRBV6-6; size: NA; J: TRBJ2-7; DNA: TGTGCCAGCGGGGGCTCCTACGAGCAGTACTTC; CDR3: CASGGSYEQYF
D: NA; V: TRBV6-1; size: NA; J: TRBJ1-2; DNA: TGTGCCAGCAGTGAAGCGCTTCAGGGTAGAAGTGGCTACACCTTC; CDR3: CASSEALQGRSGYTF
D: TRBD2; V: TRBV4-2; size: NA; J: TRBJ2-1; DNA: TGTGCCAGCAGCCAAGTGTTAGTAGCGGGTTACAATGAGCAGTTCTTC; CDR3: CASSQVLVAGYNEQFF
D: NA; V: TRBV10-3; size: NA; J: TRBJ1-1; DNA: TGTGCCATCAGTGAGTCGTCAGTCCTGGGGGGCGAGGCTTTCTTT; CDR3: CAISESSVLGGEAFF
D: TRBD1; V: TRBV5-6; size: NA; J: TRBJ2-6; DNA: TGTGCCAGCAGCTCGCAAAGGACAGGGGCCTGGGGGGCCAACGTCCTGACTTTC; CDR3: CASSSQRTGAWGANVLTF
D: NA; V: TRBV7-9; size: NA; J: TRBJ2-6; DNA: TGTGCCAGCAGCCTTCCCAGAAACCCTAGCTCTGGGGCCAACGTCCTGACTTTC; CDR3: CASSLPRNPSSGANVLTF
D: NA; V: TRBV7-2; size: NA; J: TRBJ1-5; DNA: TGTGCCAGCAGCCGAGACAGAAATCAGCCCCAGCATTTT; CDR3: CASSRDRNQPQHF